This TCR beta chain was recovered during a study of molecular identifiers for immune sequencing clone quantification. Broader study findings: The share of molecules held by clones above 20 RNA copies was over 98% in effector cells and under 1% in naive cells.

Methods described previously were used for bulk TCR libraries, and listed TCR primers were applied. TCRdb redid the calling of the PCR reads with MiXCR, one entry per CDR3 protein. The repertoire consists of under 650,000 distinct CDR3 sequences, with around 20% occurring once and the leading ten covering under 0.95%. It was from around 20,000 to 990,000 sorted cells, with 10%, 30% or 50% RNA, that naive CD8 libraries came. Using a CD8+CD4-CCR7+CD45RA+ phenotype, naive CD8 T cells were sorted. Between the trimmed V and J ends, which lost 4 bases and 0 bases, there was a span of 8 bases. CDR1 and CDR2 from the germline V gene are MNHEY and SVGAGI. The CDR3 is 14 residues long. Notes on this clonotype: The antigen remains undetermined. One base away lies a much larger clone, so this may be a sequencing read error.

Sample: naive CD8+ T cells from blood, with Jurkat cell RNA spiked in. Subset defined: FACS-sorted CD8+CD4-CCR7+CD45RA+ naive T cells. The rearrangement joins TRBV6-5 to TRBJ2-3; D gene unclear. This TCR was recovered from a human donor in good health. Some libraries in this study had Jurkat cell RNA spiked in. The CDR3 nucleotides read TGTGCCAGCAGTTTGGAGTCGAGCACAGATACGCAGTATTTT. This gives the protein CASSLESSTDTQYF.